This TCR beta chain was documented in a study of cytomegalovirus exposure and HLA in healthy donors. Study-level points and caveats: A later examination showed that TCR association rates differed by HLA locus, with DRB1 most and HLA-C fewest. The productive fraction for most TCR beta V segments was about 87% or about 30% in an earlier analysis.

As to this clone: Its specificity is unknown.

The V gene end was trimmed by 5 bases and the J gene end by 4 bases; junction bases not matched to a gene: 5. This CDR3 is 14 amino acids long. Germline values: CDR1 SGDLS, CDR2 YYNGEE. The PCR made use of 60 Vbeta and 13 Jbeta primers. Using immunoSEQ multiplex PCR, the repertoire was profiled, and TCRdb retains in-frame clones only, with some absent. The sample consists of some 180,000 clones, 73% of them appearing once. The clonotype comes from a woman aged 18-29 years in good health and CMV-seropositive. V and J are TRBV9 and TRBJ2-2, with 7 bases aligning to TRBD1. Sequencing was done on a sample of PBMCs. CDR3 nucleotides: TGTGCCAGCAGGGGGGACAGTATCACCGGGGAGCTGTTTTTT. Translated: CASRGDSITGELFF.